Shown below are 14 T cell receptor beta chains from a single sample sequenced in a study of identifying expanded T cells in peripheral blood. Repertoires were generated with immunoSEQ multiplex PCR, while TCRdb's copy carries only in-frame clones and drops some. The sample yields under 130,000 clones, roughly 89% seen once. What was sequenced was blood. These receptors originate from a person between 18 and 69 years old in good health.

V gene TRBV10-3 combines with J gene TRBJ2-2; D unresolved. Germline V CDR1 and CDR2: ENHRY, SYGVKD. V was pared by 6 bases and J by 8 bases, with 7 bases between. The CDR3 has 11 residues. The CDR3 sequence is CAIRETGELFF. The CDR3 DNA reads TGTGCCATCAGGGAGACGGGGGAGCTGTTTTTT.

V gene TRBV14 combines with J gene TRBJ2-7; D gene uncertain. There are 11 residues in the CDR3. Trimming stripped 4 bases from V and 7 bases from J, with 8 bases between. Germline CDR1 and CDR2: SGHDN and FVKESK. CDR3 loop: CASSPGREQYF. CDR3 nucleotides: TGTGCCAGCAGCCCAGGCCGGGAGCAGTACTTC.

V is TRBV2 and J is TRBJ2-7, with 9 bases identical to TRBD1. Losses at the gene ends were 6 bases for V and 3 bases for J; bases not matched to a gene: 12. The CDR3 length is 16 residues. The germline V gene has CDR1 SNHLY and CDR2 FYNNEI. The CDR3, as DNA: TGTGCCAGCAGCGACATTACAGGGGGCGCCATCTACGAGCAGTACTTC. Its protein is CASSDITGGAIYEQYF.

The chain joins TRBV6-6 to TRBJ1-2; possibly TRBD1 for D (5 bases). Trimming removed 4 bases from V and 13 bases from J, with 19 bases in between. The germline V gene encodes CDR1 MNHNY and CDR2 SVGAGI (reference sequence). CDR3 length: 13 amino acids. CDR3 coding DNA: TGTGCCAGCAGTTCCCCGGACATGTTCCCCCCCACCTTC. Translated, it gives CASSSPDMFPPTF.

The chain recombines TRBV4-3 with TRBJ2-3; a weak D match, TRBD2 (6 bases). Trimming took off 1 base at V and 4 bases at J, with 12 bases between the two ends. Germline lookup yields CDR1 LGHNA and CDR2 YSLEER. The CDR3 is 15 amino acids. CDR3 in amino acids: CASSQGSGGADTQYF. In DNA, the CDR3 is TGCGCCAGCAGCCAAGGCTCCGGCGGGGCAGATACGCAGTATTTT.

This clone was seen only a few times. The J gene is TRBJ1-6, the V gene TRBV4-3, with D possibly TRBD1 on 5 matching bases. CDR1 and CDR2 from the germline V gene are LGHNA and YSLEER. This CDR3 is 14 amino acids long. Trimming pared 3 bases from V and 7 bases from J, leaving 10 bases between. The CDR3 reads CASSHGTANSPLHF. In DNA, the CDR3 is TGCGCCAGCAGCCACGGGACTGCCAATTCACCCCTCCACTTT.

The chain couples TRBV19 to TRBJ2-5; 10 bases map to TRBD2. CDR1 and CDR2 from the germline V gene are LNHDA and SQIVND (reference sequence). The V segment lost 5 bases and the J segment 5 bases; nucleotides outside the gene matches: 5. The CDR3 is 14 amino acids. CDR3 region: CASSSLAGRETQYF. The CDR3 DNA follows: TGTGCCAGTAGTTCACTAGCGGGGAGGGAGACCCAGTACTTC.

The gene calls are TRBV18 and TRBJ2-7, with 9 bases lining up with TRBD1. CDR3 length: 16 amino acids. Trimming removed 4 bases from V and 7 bases from J; junction bases left unmatched: 14. CDR1 is KGHSH and CDR2 is LQKENI in the germline V gene. CDR3 nucleotide sequence: TGTGCCAGCTCACTACCCCTGCGAGGTGACAGGGGGGAGCAGTACTTC. Translation gives CASSLPLRGDRGEQYF. Using reference TRBV18 and TRBJ2-7 for the parts outside the CDR3, the full variable domain is NAGVMQNPRHLVRRRGQEARLRCSPMKGHSHVYWYRQLPEEGLKFMVYLQKENIIDESGMPKERFSAEFPKEGPSILRIQQVVRGDSAAYFCASSLPLRGDRGEQYFGPGTRLTVT.

This chain connects TRBV19 to TRBJ1-4; TRBD1 matches 10 bases. The length of the CDR3 is 15 residues. Germline loops: CDR1 LNHDA, CDR2 SQIVND (reference sequence). J was trimmed by 8 bases and V by 6 bases; bases with no gene match: 9. The CDR3 here is CASRPRGTGEEKLFF. The CDR3 bases are TGTGCCAGTAGGCCTCGCGGGACAGGGGAAGAAAAACTGTTTTTT.

This clone showed up just once. The rearrangement uses TRBV5-4 and TRBJ1-4, with 7 bases aligning to TRBD1. CDR1 and CDR2 from the germline V gene are SGHNT and YYREEE (reference sequence). The V and J ends lost 4 bases and 8 bases, in that order; junction bases with no gene match: 8. The CDR3 spans 14 residues. The CDR3 nucleotides are TGTGCCAGCAGCCTCGGGACAGTAGGGGAAAAACTGTTTTTT. As protein: CASSLGTVGEKLFF.

This clone has a handful of counts. The rearrangement links TRBV29-1 to TRBJ1-1, with D tentatively TRBD1 (5 bases). Between the trimmed V and J ends, which lost 4 bases and 10 bases, there was a span of 10 bases. CDR1 SQVTM and CDR2 ANQGSEA come from the germline V gene. CDR3 length equals 10 residues. In nucleotides, the CDR3 is TGCAGCGTTGGGGGGAGGAGAGCTTTCTTT. This encodes CSVGGRRAFF.

V and J are TRBV28 and TRBJ2-7; TRBD1 matches 9 bases. The CDR3 consists of 13 residues. CDR1 MDHEN and CDR2 SYDVKM come from the germline V gene. With 6 bases clipped from V and 6 bases from J, the junction kept 6 bases outside the gene matches. CDR3 DNA: TGTGCCAGCAGCCAACAGGGGGCAGGCGAGCAGTACTTC. Amino acid sequence: CASSQQGAGEQYF.

The table lists this clone with a count of one. The rearrangement joins TRBV4-3 to TRBJ2-4, with D possibly being TRBD1 or TRBD2 (6 bases each). Germline loops: CDR1 LGHNA, CDR2 YSLEER. The CDR3 spans 14 residues. The germline V and J ends were trimmed by 0 bases and 9 bases, with 12 bases remaining between them. This chain's CDR3 is CASSQEWTGAIQYF. The CDR3 region has the DNA TGCGCCAGCAGCCAAGAGTGGACGGGGGCCATTCAGTACTTC.

J is TRBJ1-2 and V is TRBV19; 9 nucleotides match TRBD1. Germline V lookup: CDR1 LNHDA, CDR2 SQIVND (reference sequence). There are 14 residues in the CDR3. V lost 7 bases, J lost 3 bases, and 6 bases stayed unmatched. In nucleotides, the CDR3 is TGTGCCAGTAAATTTCGACAGGGGGACTATGGCTACACCTTC. Amino acids: CASKFRQGDYGYTF.